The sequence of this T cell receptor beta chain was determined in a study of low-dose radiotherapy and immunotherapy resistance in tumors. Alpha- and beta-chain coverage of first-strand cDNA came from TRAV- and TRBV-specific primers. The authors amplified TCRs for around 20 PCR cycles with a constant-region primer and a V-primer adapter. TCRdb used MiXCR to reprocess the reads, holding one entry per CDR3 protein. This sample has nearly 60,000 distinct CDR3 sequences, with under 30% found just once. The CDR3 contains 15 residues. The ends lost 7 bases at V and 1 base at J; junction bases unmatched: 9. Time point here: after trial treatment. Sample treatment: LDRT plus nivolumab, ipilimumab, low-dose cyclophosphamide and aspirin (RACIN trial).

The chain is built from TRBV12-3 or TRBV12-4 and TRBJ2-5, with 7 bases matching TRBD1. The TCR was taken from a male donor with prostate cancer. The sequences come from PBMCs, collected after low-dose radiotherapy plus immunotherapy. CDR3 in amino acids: CASKETGTLQETQYF. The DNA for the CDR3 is TGTGCCAGCAAAGAGACAGGGACCCTCCAAGAGACCCAGTACTTC.